The 15 T cell receptor beta chains presented below share a single source sample, sequenced in a study of blood T cell repertoires in COVID-19. Profiling relied on immunoSEQ multiplex PCR, and the TCRdb table lists in-frame clones only, not all of them. The table has 65,000 to 90,000 clones, about 74% seen once. The sample comprised peripheral blood. The source is a man aged 65 to 79 with COVID-19, enrolled during active disease.

The V call is TRBV5-1, the J call TRBJ2-2; D perhaps matches TRBD1 (5 bases). Trimming shortened V by 2 bases and J by 3 bases, and 8 bases separated the two germline ends. This CDR3 region has 14 residues. From germline, CDR1 is SGHRS and CDR2 YFSETQ. CDR3 in amino acids: CASSFMTDTGELFF. The CDR3 DNA sequence: TGCGCCAGCAGCTTTATGACAGACACCGGGGAGCTGTTTTTT.

The chain carries TRBV15 and TRBJ2-3, with a possible D match to TRBD2 (6 bases). CDR3 length: 15 amino acids. Germline V gene sequence: CDR1 LNHNV, CDR2 YYDKDF (reference sequence). V lost 1 base to trimming and J lost 2 bases, with 10 bases between them. The DNA for the CDR3 is TGTGCCACCAGCAGAGGACGGGAGATCACAGATACGCAGTATTTT. It translates to CATSRGREITDTQYF.

This clone was observed a single time. The V gene is TRBV29-1, the J gene TRBJ2-1, with TRBD1 matching 10 bases. Germline V gene lookup returns CDR1 SQVTM and CDR2 ANQGSEA. The CDR3 totals 12 residues. V lost 6 bases, J lost 8 bases, and 4 bases stayed unmatched. CDR3 sequence (DNA): TGCAGCGTACGACAGGGGGCGGATGAGCAGTTCTTC. It yields the protein CSVRQGADEQFF.

This clone showed up just once. The chain employs TRBV10-3 and TRBJ2-2; unclear D gene. Trimming removed 2 bases at V and 6 bases at J, with 13 bases between. The CDR3 extends over 15 amino acids. CDR1 is ENHRY and CDR2 is SYGVKD in the germline V gene. CDR3 sequence: CAISEAAAWSGELFF. The CDR3 DNA follows: TGTGCCATCAGTGAGGCGGCCGCGTGGTCCGGGGAGCTGTTTTTT.

The chain has TRBV11-2 and TRBJ2-1; 12 positions agree with TRBD2. V shed 7 bases, J shed 9 bases, and the junction held 10 bases outside the gene matches. Per germline, CDR1 SGHAT and CDR2 FQNNGV. This CDR3 is 15 amino acids long. The CDR3 DNA follows: TGTGCCAGCACCCGTCGACTAGCGGGAGAGGGTGAGCAGTTCTTC. Protein product: CASTRRLAGEGEQFF.

V is TRBV4-2 and J is TRBJ2-2; 7 bases line up with TRBD1. V shed 8 bases and J 3 bases; nucleotides not matched to a gene: 9. Germline V lookup: CDR1 LGHNA, CDR2 YNFKEQ. The CDR3 covers 15 residues. For the CDR3, the DNA is TGTGCCAGCCAGGGCCCTGACAGGGACACCGGGGAGCTGTTTTTT. Its translation: CASQGPDRDTGELFF.

The gene calls are TRBV6-4 and TRBJ2-1, with 11 bases matching TRBD2. CDR3 size: 15 residues. With V trimmed by 6 bases and J by 8 bases, 9 bases remained unmatched. The germline V gene has CDR1 MRHNA and CDR2 SNTAGT. The CDR3 sequence is CASRELAGVAYEQFF. CDR3 DNA sequence: TGTGCCAGCAGGGAACTAGCGGGAGTTGCGTATGAGCAGTTCTTC.

The V gene is TRBV29-1, the J gene TRBJ2-2, with a possible D match to TRBD1 (7 bases). The germline V and J ends were trimmed by 6 bases and 6 bases, with 17 bases remaining between them. The CDR3 is 14 amino acids. CDR1 is SQVTM and CDR2 is ANQGSEA in the germline V gene. Here the CDR3 DNA reads TGCAGCGTCTCGACAGGGAGGTACGCCGGGGAGCTGTTTTTT. This encodes CSVSTGRYAGELFF.

The chain recombines TRBV6-6 with TRBJ2-7; TRBD2 aligns across 11 bases. The junction had 2 bases not matched to a gene; V was cut back by 7 bases and J by 6 bases. This CDR3 region has 12 residues. Germline CDR1 reads MNHNY; CDR2 reads SVGAGI (reference sequence). The CDR3 region is CASTSGRSEQYF. The CDR3 DNA reads TGTGCCAGCACTAGCGGGAGGAGCGAGCAGTACTTC.

The chain joins TRBV5-6 to TRBJ1-5, with a possible D match to TRBD1 (6 bases). The CDR3 runs to 15 residues. From germline, CDR1 is SGHDT and CDR2 YYEEEE. Between the trimmed V and J ends, which lost 3 bases and 4 bases, there was a span of 14 bases. CDR3 amino acids: CASSSSGTLNQPQHF. The CDR3 DNA sequence: TGTGCCAGCAGCTCATCCGGGACATTAAATCAGCCCCAGCATTTT.

This clone was observed once. The chain carries TRBV5-5 and TRBJ1-3; D is unclear. CDR3 length equals 16 residues. V shed 1 base and J shed 3 bases, with 14 bases lying between them. Germline V gives CDR1 SGHKS, CDR2 YYEKEE (reference sequence). CDR3 nucleotides: TGTGCCAGCAGCTTGCTTTGGGGAGTAGATGGAAACACCATATATTTT. This translates into CASSLLWGVDGNTIYF.

The chain links TRBV5-1 to TRBJ2-3; 7 nucleotides line up with TRBD2. Germline CDR1 and CDR2: SGHRS and YFSETQ. Trimming at V came to 0 bases and at J to 0 bases, leaving 4 bases not matched to a gene. This CDR3 spans 16 amino acids. CDR3 nucleotides: TGCGCCAGCAGCTTGGAGGCTAGCGGAAGCACAGATACGCAGTATTTT. Its translation: CASSLEASGSTDTQYF.

The V and J genes are TRBV30 and TRBJ1-2; tentatively, D is TRBD1 (5 bases). Germline V gene lookup returns CDR1 GTSNPN and CDR2 SVGIG (reference sequence). Trimming shortened V by 2 bases and J by 5 bases, and 9 bases separated the two germline ends. The CDR3 length is 12 residues. CDR3 nucleotide sequence: TGTGCCTGGAGTAGTGGGGGGTATGGCTACACCTTC. Translated: CAWSSGGYGYTF. The full variable domain, its missing parts supplied by reference TRBV30 and TRBJ1-2, is SQTIHQWPATLVQPVGSPLSLECTVEGTSNPNLYWYRQAAGRGLQLLFYSVGIGQISSEVPQNLSASRPQDRQFILSSKKLLLSDSGFYLCAWSSGGYGYTFGSGTRLTVV.

The chain combines TRBV19 with TRBJ2-3, with 10 bases lining up with TRBD2. The CDR3 runs 15 residues. Germline V lookup: CDR1 LNHDA, CDR2 SQIVND (reference sequence). V lost 10 bases, J lost 5 bases, and 12 bases stayed unmatched. The CDR3 DNA follows: TGTGCCACCCGATGGGAGCGGGAGGGAGGAGATACGCAGTATTTT. It yields the protein CATRWEREGGDTQYF.

The rearrangement uses TRBV18 and TRBJ2-1; possibly TRBD2 for D (5 bases). Germline-derived CDR1 and CDR2 are KGHSH and LQKENI. V shed 1 base and J shed 6 bases, with 19 bases lying between them. The CDR3 covers 17 residues. CDR3 region: CASSPRSGLTWPNEQFF. CDR3 sequence (DNA): TGTGCCAGCTCACCACGTTCCGGACTTACCTGGCCCAATGAGCAGTTCTTC.